This T cell receptor (beta chain) originates from a study of blood T cells in healthy people across ages. Overall study: For every two T cells, template switching captured about one barcoded beta molecule. General study findings and limits: Long-lived donors exceeded aged donors in naive CD4+ cells and diversity. Unsorted PBMC input precluded a conclusive naive versus antigen-experienced comparison.

A sample-barcoded 5' primer and a J-beta primer mix were used in a second PCR of about 6 to 11 cycles. TCRdb analysed the 5' RACE reads with MiXCR anew, one entry per CDR3 protein. The sample lists 650,000 to 900,000 distinct CDR3 sequences, around 62% occurring once. V dropped 4 bases and J dropped 2; count of bases not matched to a gene: 3. The CDR3 is made up of 15 amino acids. Germline assignment: CDR1 SGHDT and CDR2 YYEEEE. On this clonotype itself: What it binds is unknown.

Sequencing was performed on blood. The receptor was derived from a man under 40 in good health. V is TRBV5-6 and J is TRBJ2-1, with 10 bases matching TRBD1. This CDR3 reads CASSHDRGPYNEQFF. In nucleotides, the CDR3 is TGTGCCAGCAGCCATGACAGGGGGCCCTACAATGAGCAGTTCTTC.